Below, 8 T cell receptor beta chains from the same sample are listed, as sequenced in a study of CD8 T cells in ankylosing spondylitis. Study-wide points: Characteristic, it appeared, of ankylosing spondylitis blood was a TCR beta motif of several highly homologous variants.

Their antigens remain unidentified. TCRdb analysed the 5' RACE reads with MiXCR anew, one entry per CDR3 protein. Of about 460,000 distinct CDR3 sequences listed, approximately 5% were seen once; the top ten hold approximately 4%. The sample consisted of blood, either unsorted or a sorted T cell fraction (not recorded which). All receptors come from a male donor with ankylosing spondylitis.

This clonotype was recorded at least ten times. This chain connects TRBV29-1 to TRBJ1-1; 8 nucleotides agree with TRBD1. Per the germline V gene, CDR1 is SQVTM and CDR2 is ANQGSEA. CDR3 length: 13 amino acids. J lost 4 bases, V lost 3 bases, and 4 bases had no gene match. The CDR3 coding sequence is TGCAGCGTTGACCAGGGGGCGAGCACTGAAGCTTTCTTT. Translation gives CSVDQGASTEAFF.

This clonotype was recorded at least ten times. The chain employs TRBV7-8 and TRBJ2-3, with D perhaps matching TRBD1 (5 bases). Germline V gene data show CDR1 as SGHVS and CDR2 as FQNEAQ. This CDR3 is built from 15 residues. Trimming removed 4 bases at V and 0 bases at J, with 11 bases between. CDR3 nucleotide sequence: TGTGCCAGCAGCTCGGACATCCCTAGCACAGATACGCAGTATTTT. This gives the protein CASSSDIPSTDTQYF.

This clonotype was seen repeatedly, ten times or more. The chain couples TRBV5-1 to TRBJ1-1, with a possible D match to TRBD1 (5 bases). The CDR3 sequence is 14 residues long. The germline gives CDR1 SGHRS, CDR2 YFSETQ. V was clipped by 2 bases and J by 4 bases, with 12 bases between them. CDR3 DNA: TGCGCCAGCAGCTTTAGGGGTGAAAGCACTGAAGCTTTCTTT. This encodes CASSFRGESTEAFF.

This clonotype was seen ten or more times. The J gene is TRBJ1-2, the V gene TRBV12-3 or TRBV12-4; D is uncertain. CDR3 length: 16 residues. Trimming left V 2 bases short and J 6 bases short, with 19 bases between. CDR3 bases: TGTGCCAGCAGTTTATATGGGCCAAATGCAGTCGATGGCTACACCTTC. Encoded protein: CASSLYGPNAVDGYTF.

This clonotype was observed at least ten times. The CDR3 DNA follows: TGCAGCGTTAGGAGTCTAGCCGTAGATACGCAGTATTTT. Its protein product is CSVRSLAVDTQYF. The chain uses TRBV29-1 and TRBJ2-3, with a possible D match to TRBD2 (5 bases). Germline CDR1 reads SQVTM; CDR2 reads ANQGSEA. V dropped 5 bases and J dropped 5 bases, with 14 bases sitting between them. The CDR3 sequence is 13 residues long.

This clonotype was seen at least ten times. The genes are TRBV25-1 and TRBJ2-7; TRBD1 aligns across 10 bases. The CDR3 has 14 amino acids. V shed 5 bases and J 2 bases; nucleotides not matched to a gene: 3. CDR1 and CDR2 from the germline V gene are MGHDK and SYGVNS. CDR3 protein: CASSRQGAPYEQYF. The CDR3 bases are TGTGCCAGCAGTCGACAGGGGGCTCCCTACGAGCAGTACTTC.

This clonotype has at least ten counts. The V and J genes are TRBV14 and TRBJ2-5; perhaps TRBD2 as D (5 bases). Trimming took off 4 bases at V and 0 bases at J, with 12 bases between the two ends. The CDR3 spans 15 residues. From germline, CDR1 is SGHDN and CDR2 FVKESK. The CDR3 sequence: CASSLYGGYQETQYF. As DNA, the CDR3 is TGTGCCAGCAGCCTCTATGGAGGTTACCAAGAGACCCAGTACTTC.

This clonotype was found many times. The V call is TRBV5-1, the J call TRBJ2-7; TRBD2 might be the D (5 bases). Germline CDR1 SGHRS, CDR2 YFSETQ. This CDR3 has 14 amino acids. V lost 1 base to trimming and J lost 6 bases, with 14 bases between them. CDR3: CASSLSGVPREQYF. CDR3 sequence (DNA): TGCGCCAGCAGCTTGAGCGGAGTACCACGCGAGCAGTACTTC.